This is a list of T cell receptor beta chains from one sample in a study of blood T cell repertoires in COVID-19. Method: immunoSEQ multiplex PCR; TCRdb's copy keeps in-frame clones and lacks some. The table lists about 160,000 clones, roughly 87% of them singletons. The sample comprised peripheral blood. These receptors were obtained from a woman aged 55-69 years who had recovered from COVID-19. Both conserved end residues are trimmed from each CDR3.

v_call cdr3_length cdr3_aa
TRBV3-1/TRBV3-2 12 ASSPTGQRYEQY
TRBV24-1 13 ATSDNGDRFAEAF
TRBV6-2/TRBV6-3 11 ASSPDRPYEQY
TRBV5-1 14 ASSPTSGGHTDTQY
TRBV2 11 ASSELTPDTQY
TRBV28 13 ASSSAGQGSQPQH
TRBV2 14 ASSERRGGQNTEAF
TRBV2 16 ASSEPTGGLTGANVLT
TRBV6-5 13 ASSQTGGAFSPLH
TRBV6-6 14 ASRILAGGSYNEQF
TRBV3-1/TRBV3-2 7 ASPGQEY
TRBV4-1 15 ASSQAENRGRGSPLH